One and the same sample provided the 18 T cell receptor beta chains below, sequenced in a study of PD-1 blockade in classical Hodgkin lymphoma. Produced via immunoSEQ multiplex PCR; TCRdb's table is partial and in-frame only. Counted here are 50,000 to 65,000 clones, 85% to 90% occurring once; the ten biggest clones make up over 5%. Each patient experienced a relapse that followed autologous stem cell transplantation, and brentuximab vedotin exposure varied. The sequencing here drew on peripheral blood mononuclear cells (PBMCs), taken before the second cycle of nivolumab. The receptors originated from a human donor with classical Hodgkin lymphoma.

The V call is TRBV5-1, the J call TRBJ2-3, with TRBD2 identical over 10 bases. The CDR3 consists of 15 residues. The germline V gene encodes CDR1 SGHRS and CDR2 YFSETQ. V lost 4 bases, J lost 1 base, and 3 bases stayed unmatched. The CDR3 region is CASSGTSGGTDTQYF. For the CDR3, the DNA is TGCGCCAGCAGCGGTACTAGCGGGGGCACAGATACGCAGTATTTT.

This chain joins TRBV20-1 and TRBJ2-3; D uncertain. The germline V and J ends were trimmed by 6 bases and 3 bases, with 7 bases remaining between them. The CDR3 totals 11 residues. CDR1 is DFQATT, CDR2 SNEGSKA, per germline (reference sequence). CDR3 coding DNA: TGCAGTGCCGAGGCTACAGATACGCAGTATTTT. Translation gives CSAEATDTQYF.

This chain uses TRBV4-1 with TRBJ2-2; 7 bases match TRBD2. CDR3 length equals 16 residues. CDR1 MGHRA and CDR2 YSYEKL come from the germline V gene. V lost 0 bases, J lost 6 bases, and 7 bases stayed unmatched. Here the CDR3 DNA reads TGCGCCAGCAGCCAAGATACTAGCGTTCGGGCCGGGGAGCTGTTTTTT. Its protein product is CASSQDTSVRAGELFF.

The V and J genes are TRBV30 and TRBJ1-1, with 7 bases fitting TRBD1. The CDR3 sequence is 16 residues long. Looked up from germline, CDR1 is GTSNPN and CDR2 is SVGIG (reference sequence). V lost 3 bases to trimming and J lost 1 base; unmatched junction nucleotides: 11. The CDR3 protein is CAWRARQGTSNTEAFF. The CDR3 DNA reads TGTGCCTGGAGGGCAAGACAGGGAACCTCGAACACTGAAGCTTTCTTT. The full variable domain, rest sourced from reference TRBV30 and TRBJ1-1, is SQTIHQWPATLVQPVGSPLSLECTVEGTSNPNLYWYRQAAGRGLQLLFYSVGIGQISSEVPQNLSASRPQDRQFILSSKKLLLSDSGFYLCAWRARQGTSNTEAFFGQGTRLTVV.

The V gene is TRBV28, the J gene TRBJ1-1, with a tentative D call TRBD1 (5 bases). Per the germline V gene, CDR1 is MDHEN and CDR2 is SYDVKM. Trimming removed 6 bases at V and 5 bases at J, with 19 bases between. CDR3 size: 15 residues. The DNA of the CDR3 is TGTGCCAGCAGGTCTCCAGGGTTAGGTGAGACTGAAGCTTTCTTT. It translates to CASRSPGLGETEAFF.

This sequence joins TRBV11-3 and TRBJ2-1, with TRBD2 matching 7 bases. V lost 0 bases, J lost 8 bases, and 4 bases stayed unmatched. CDR3 length: 14 residues. Germline values: CDR1 SGHNT, CDR2 YENEEA. CDR3 loop: CASSLEGGQDEQFF. Here the CDR3 DNA reads TGTGCCAGCAGCTTAGAGGGAGGGCAAGATGAGCAGTTCTTC.

The chain combines TRBV6-6 with TRBJ2-1; 7 bases fit TRBD2. This CDR3 contains 16 residues. Germline V CDR1 and CDR2: MNHNY, SVGAGI (reference sequence). Germline trimming cut 2 bases from V and 5 bases from J; bases unmatched to any gene: 9. This CDR3 is CASSYVLGGENNEQFF. Written as DNA, the CDR3 is TGTGCCAGCAGTTACGTGCTTGGGGGGGAAAACAATGAGCAGTTCTTC.

V usage is TRBV19 and J usage is TRBJ1-5; a weak D match, TRBD1 (6 bases). Trimming left V 6 bases short and J 0 bases short, with 12 bases between. The germline gives CDR1 LNHDA, CDR2 SQIVND (reference sequence). The CDR3 loop spans 15 amino acids. CDR3 amino acids: CASSPGGASNQPQHF. For the CDR3, the DNA is TGTGCCAGTAGCCCCGGGGGGGCTAGCAATCAGCCCCAGCATTTT.

The chain couples TRBV30 to TRBJ2-7; 12 nucleotides align to TRBD2. This CDR3 contains 13 residues. The germline V gene encodes CDR1 GTSNPN and CDR2 SVGIG (reference sequence). The V and J ends lost 4 bases and 5 bases, in that order; junction bases with no gene match: 3. The CDR3 DNA follows: TGTGCCTGGACTAGCGGGGGGGCCCACGAGCAGTACTTC. Its translation: CAWTSGGAHEQYF.

V gene TRBV14 combines with J gene TRBJ2-7; D is uncertain. The germline V gene encodes CDR1 SGHDN and CDR2 FVKESK. Trimming shortened V by 6 bases and J by 4 bases, and 13 bases separated the two germline ends. This CDR3 comprises 13 residues. The CDR3 nucleotides are TGTGCCAGCAGGGCAGGAGATTTTTACGAGCAGTACTTC. Residues: CASRAGDFYEQYF.

J is TRBJ2-2 and V is TRBV6-1; D assignment may be TRBD1 or TRBD2 (5 bases each). V lost 7 bases, J lost 5 bases, and 14 bases lay in between. From germline, CDR1 is MNHNS and CDR2 SASEGT. The CDR3 spans 14 residues. CDR3 region: CASMGETDTGELFF. CDR3 DNA sequence: TGTGCCAGCATGGGGGAGACCGATACCGGGGAGCTGTTTTTT.

The chain carries TRBV6-7 and TRBJ1-1; D may be TRBD1 (6 bases). TRBV6-7 belongs to the ORF category, with a function that is uncertain. Trimming removed 7 bases at V and 1 base at J, with 13 bases between. The length of the CDR3 is 14 residues. The CDR3 bases are TGTGCCAGCACCTCCAGACAGGAGAACACTGAAGCTTTCTTT. Its protein is CASTSRQENTEAFF.

V is TRBV5-1 and J is TRBJ2-1; weak D call: TRBD2 (7 bases). The CDR3 contains 14 residues. Germline V gene data show CDR1 as SGHRS and CDR2 as YFSETQ. V was trimmed by 7 bases and J by 7 bases, leaving 18 bases between them. The DNA for the CDR3 is TGCGCCAGCGGCATCGGGGGGCCCGCAAATGAGCAGTTCTTC. Its translation: CASGIGGPANEQFF.

A single count supports this clone. This chain connects TRBV5-1 to TRBJ2-3; 7 bases are shared with TRBD1. From germline, CDR1 is SGHRS and CDR2 YFSETQ. This CDR3 region has 13 residues. V lost 1 base and J lost 4; bases outside the gene matches: 0. CDR3 sequence (DNA): TGCGCCAGCAGCTTGACAGGGGCAGATACGCAGTATTTT. This sequence encodes CASSLTGADTQYF.

The rearrangement joins TRBV15 to TRBJ2-4, with D maybe TRBD1 (5 bases). V was trimmed by 0 bases and J by 5 bases, leaving 17 bases between them. This CDR3 has 17 amino acids. The V gene's germline CDR1 is LNHNV and CDR2 YYDKDF (reference sequence). DNA of the CDR3: TGTGCCACCAGCAGAGATTTCCTAACGTTAGGGGAAAACATTCAGTACTTC. As protein: CATSRDFLTLGENIQYF.

The V gene is TRBV4-1, the J gene TRBJ2-7, with 9 bases lining up with TRBD2. Germline-derived CDR1 and CDR2 are MGHRA and YSYEKL. The CDR3 loop spans 17 amino acids. After removal of 0 bases from V and 6 bases from J, the junction contained 12 bases not matched to a gene. Here the CDR3 DNA reads TGCGCCAGCAGCCAAGACTACAGGATAGCGGGGGCGGGCGAGCAGTACTTC. Translation: CASSQDYRIAGAGEQYF.

The chain recombines TRBV19 with TRBJ2-7; 10 positions match TRBD1. Trimming at V came to 3 bases and at J to 2 bases, leaving 7 bases not matched to a gene. The germline V gene encodes CDR1 LNHDA and CDR2 SQIVND (reference sequence). The CDR3 loop spans 16 amino acids. CDR3 DNA: TGTGCCAGTAGTATCGGGACAGGGGATAGGGCCTACGAGCAGTACTTC. It translates to CASSIGTGDRAYEQYF.

CDR3 bases: TGCGCCAGCAGCTTGGCTCCCGGACCTAATTCACCCCTCCACTTT. This translates into CASSLAPGPNSPLHF. This sequence joins TRBV5-1 and TRBJ1-6, with D unclear. The germline gives CDR1 SGHRS, CDR2 YFSETQ. V lost 0 bases and J 6 bases, leaving 10 bases between the germline ends. CDR3 length equals 15 residues.